Described below is a single T cell receptor (beta chain) sequence and its context. This receptor's antigen is unknown. These data are taken from a study of cytomegalovirus exposure and HLA in healthy donors (dated by TCRdb to about 2017). Study-level background: An earlier analysis of several hundred of the donors reported approximately 270 Gb of sequence data and roughly 100 million unique TCR beta sequences from about 200 million T cells. Approximately 300 gigabases of sequencing data and 78 million or so unique TCR sequences were included in an early release covering several hundred HLA-typed donors. Of the 300 to 500 genotyped donors, 81% were placed in the genetic ancestry cluster associated with self-reported Caucasian donors. The study aimed to test whether cataloging public T cell receptors could reveal signatures of past pathogen exposure. The study profiled the T cell repertoires of under 850 subjects by immunosequencing and related them to cytomegalovirus serostatus. A separate validation cohort of 100 to 150 different subjects was used in addition to the roughly 700-subject first cohort. To predict cytomegalovirus infection status, the study combined high-throughput TCR immunosequencing, statistical association of individual TCRs with disease status, and machine learning. A later analysis re-analyzed previously published TCR beta repertoires from roughly 690 donors and added high-resolution HLA genotyping to study TCR occurrence patterns. Rather than using new phenotypic data, the later analysis identified candidate immune exposures from TCR beta sequences and from how often those sequences occurred across donors. In an earlier analysis of roughly 580 of the donors, high-throughput TCR beta sequencing was used to judge whether each TCR beta V gene segment behaved as functional or pseudogenic. Donor age, sex, ethnicity and CMV serostatus were compiled together with the repertoire data. In a later genetic analysis, genome-wide SNP genotypes for about three fifths of the roughly 670 donors were used, and that subset was treated as a discovery cohort. All discovery cohort repertoires had been generated using a single sequencing platform. Both class I and class II loci were covered by HLA typing, at four-digit resolution. Typing coverage differed by locus: A, B, C, DRB1 and DQB1 were typed in roughly 620-630 donors, DQA1 in 500 to 550, DPA1 in over 600, and DPB1 in approximately 450. Because of strong linkage in the cohort, roughly five DR-DQ haplotypes were treated as single units for association and clustering. Across some 400 genotyped donors of the cohort, an average of roughly 250,000 unique TCR beta nucleotide sequences per donor were sequenced, and approximately 17% of those sequences were non-productive. Broader findings and caveats from the paper: The earlier analysis of a few hundred of the donors excluded 15 to 20 rarely observed V segments, including chromosome 9 orphons, because counts were too low. The cohort was sequenced for TCR beta chains only, and without alpha or paired-chain data the features that could be detected were limited. A later analysis found that most CMV-associated TCR beta chains appeared HLA-restricted, with HLA associations seemingly driven largely by CMV exposure. A group of highly shared sequence variants was considered likely to be a technical artifact of the sequencing pipeline. The only immune exposure information available for the cohort was CMV serostatus. Because HLA typing was unavailable for some donors at each locus, only the typed subset was used in association tests. The authors suggested that the approach could potentially be extended to other disease states and immunological phenotypes. Compared with equally common non-associated chains, HLA-associated TCR beta chains in a later analysis were more clonally expanded and had lower generation probabilities. Specific HLA alleles were associated with roughly 16,000 TCR beta sequences at a false discovery rate of 0.05 in a later analysis. When HLA alleles, especially DR and DQ, strongly co-occurred, attributing TCR associations to individual alleles was difficult. A later analysis reported that several top co-occurrence clusters appeared linked to parvovirus B19, influenza, CMV and Epstein-Barr virus. In a later analysis, TCR association rates were found to vary across HLA loci, with the most associated TCRs seen for DRB1 alleles and the fewest for HLA-C alleles. A total of some 180 TCR beta chains were listed by the study as associated with cytomegalovirus. According to a later genetic analysis, donors in an Asian-associated ancestry cluster had fewer N-insertions in productive TCRs than the approximately 610-donor mean. In a later genetic analysis, a missense DCLRE1C variant was associated with V-gene and J-gene trimming of TCR beta chains, and the association was replicated in an independent cohort. In an earlier analysis of about 540 of the donors, most TCR beta V segments were observed in productive rearrangements about 87% or about 30% of the time, broadly matching IMGT annotations. Because the 87-base-pair reads could not distinguish some IMGT-functional V segments, including TRBV6-2 and TRBV6-3, those segments were excluded. Across donors, most TCR sequences were observed very rarely, whereas some public TCRs were present in many individuals. A further reported finding was that TCR beta sequences accurately predicted the HLA-A and HLA-B alleles for most subjects in the first cohort. In vitro tests confirmed that three of the cytomegalovirus-associated TCR beta chains recognize cytomegalovirus antigens. Presence/absence analyses assumed roughly uniform sequencing depth across donors, an assumption that may not hold. Linkage disequilibrium might explain the correlated functional status among segregating V segments, but an unknown experimental factor could not be ruled out. Cytomegalovirus status was reported to be diagnosed by the classifier with high specificity and sensitivity in both the original and validation cohorts.

The cohort was made up of hundreds of healthy bone marrow donors. At the time of sampling, all cohort members were nominally healthy, though unrecorded immune exposures were likely present. The donor tested CMV seropositive and was one of the 289 seropositive cohort members. A peripheral blood sample was provided by each donor, and peripheral blood mononuclear cells were used for TCR beta sequencing. The Qiagen DNeasy Blood Extraction Kit was used to extract genomic DNA from the blood cell samples. The library was made by the immunoSEQ multiplex PCR assay. The multiplex PCR relied on a mix of 60 forward primers for TCR Vbeta segments and 13 reverse primers for TCR Jbeta segments. The CDR3 region of rearranged TCR beta genes was amplified from genomic DNA with a multiplex PCR assay. Amplified TCR beta libraries were sequenced as 87-base-pair reads on the Illumina HiSeq System. On the study's bioinformatics: A later analysis counted about 80 million unique TCR beta chains across the 666 repertoires, and 10 million to 12 million of these chains were shared by at least two donors. Raw reads were error-corrected and collapsed into unique sequences with a nearest-neighbor algorithm that merged closely related sequences to remove PCR and sequencing errors. To assign V, D and J gene segments, CDR3 sequences were aligned to IMGT reference sequences. Each retained sequence needed at least a six-nucleotide match to both a V gene segment and a J gene segment. Rearrangements were classified as productive when the CDR3 lacked stop codons and remained in frame with V and J, and all other rearrangements were classified as non-productive. CDR3 was defined by IMGT convention, running from the second conserved V-encoded cysteine to the conserved J-encoded phenylalanine. In an earlier analysis of more than 550 of the donors, sequences lacking an unambiguous match to a single V gene segment were excluded. An earlier analysis of some 500 of the donors classified V segments as functional when productive rearrangements were above 56.7% and as segregating when the standard deviation between donors was above 5%. A statistical classification framework was built for diagnosing cytomegalovirus status from the catalog of TCR beta chain sequences. In a later analysis, TCR nucleotide sequences were compared against IMGT/GENE-DB human TR gene sequences so that V and J genes could be assigned. The TCRdist pipeline was used in a later analysis to assign CDR3 sequences and most-parsimonious VDJ recombination scenarios. A later analysis defined each TCR beta chain by its CDR3 amino acid sequence plus V-gene family, and excluded reads lacking a unique V-gene family. A later analysis removed 550 to 700 highly shared, low-generation-probability nucleotide sequences to deal with suspected cross-contamination and a sequencing artifact. For each public chain, a later analysis derived a clonal expansion index from normalized ranks of inferred template counts within each repertoire. In a later analysis, generation probabilities were computed with a VDJ recombination model fitted to out-of-frame rearrangements, and the resulting probabilities were checked against IGoR. A later analysis scored TCR-TCR, TCR-HLA and TCR-CMV co-occurrence with hypergeometric tests, applying a repertoire-size bias correction to TCR pairs. To estimate false discovery rates, a later analysis permuted the HLA or CMV assignments 20 times. In a later analysis, co-occurring TCRs were grouped using DBSCAN, with TCRdist sequence similarity added in when clustering inside HLA-allele-positive subsets. Repertoires with fewer than 30,000 or more than 120,000 public chains, plus five repertoires with anomalous nucleotide sharing, were excluded from co-occurrence clustering. TCRdb holds this immuneACCESS table with in-frame rearrangements only. Some clones are missing; in checked studies, unresolved V genes explain under half, and the rest has no known cause. From that table come the V and J calls and clone size; the DNA was used to work out D and trimming. This sample's records show under 70,000 clones. Approximately 8.9% of the sample is in the top ten clones.

Inclusive of the bounding cysteine and phenylalanine, the CDR3 is 15 residues long. Just the 45-base CDR3 DNA is kept, in frame starting at base 1. V sheds 1 base and J sheds 1 base, leaving 10 bases between their ends. The germline V gene specifies MDHEN as CDR1 and SYDVKM as CDR2. The TCR was taken from a man aged 50-60 years in good health and CMV-seropositive. The specimen sequenced was PBMCs. Recombination joined TRBV28 with TRBJ1-1, and TRBD1 may be the D gene, going by 6 matching bases. The CDR3 is CASSLLAGANTEAFF. The DNA sequence is given as TGTGCCAGCAGTTTATTGGCGGGGGCGAACACTGAAGCTTTCTTT.